Shown below are 17 T cell receptor beta chains from a single sample sequenced in a study of cytomegalovirus exposure and HLA in healthy donors. It was with 60 Vbeta and 13 Jbeta primers that the PCR ran. The table came from immunoSEQ multiplex PCR; TCRdb's copy has only in-frame clones and leaves some out. This sample carries about 130,000 clones, roughly 80% of them seen once, and the ten largest clones take approximately 7.8%. Sequences were obtained from PBMCs. These receptors all stem from a male donor in good health and CMV-seronegative.

CDR3 amino acids: CASSDSPHTQYF. The CDR3 DNA follows: TGTGCCAGTAGTGACTCCCCTCATACGCAGTATTTT. The V gene is TRBV19, the J gene TRBJ2-3, with D uncertain. The CDR3 totals 12 residues. V lost 5 bases and J 7 bases, leaving 10 bases between the germline ends. The germline CDR1 and CDR2 sequences are LNHDA and SQIVND (reference sequence).

This clone was recorded a few times. This chain connects TRBV14 to TRBJ2-3; D may be TRBD2 (5 bases). Germline V gene sequence: CDR1 SGHDN, CDR2 FVKESK. The CDR3 extends over 15 amino acids. V was cut by 1 base and J by 4 bases, with 12 bases left in between. The CDR3 sequence is CASSQVGGRSDTQYF. CDR3 sequence (DNA): TGTGCCAGCAGCCAAGTCGGCGGGCGCTCAGATACGCAGTATTTT.

This clone has a single count. Germline and junction disagree at one end, which may indicate a read error. The chain carries TRBV5-1 and TRBJ2-1; D may be TRBD2 (6 bases). The V gene's germline CDR1 is SGHRS and CDR2 YFSETQ. CDR3 length: 14 amino acids. The CDR3 DNA reads TGCGCCAGCAGCTCTAACACCCGGGACTCCCTTTCGGTCTTC. Translated: CASSSNTRDSLSVF.

This clone came up a few times. V usage is TRBV15 and J usage is TRBJ1-1; no reliable D call. CDR1 LNHNV and CDR2 YYDKDF come from the germline V gene (reference sequence). The CDR3 runs 12 residues. The germline V and J ends were trimmed by 3 bases and 1 base, with 3 bases remaining between them. CDR3 sequence: CATSSRNTEAFF. The CDR3 coding sequence is TGTGCCACCAGCAGCAGGAACACTGAAGCTTTCTTT.

This rearrangement joins TRBV11-2 to TRBJ2-1, with 11 bases aligning to TRBD2. The V and J ends lost 5 bases and 1 base, in that order; junction bases with no gene match: 7. The CDR3 contains 17 residues. From germline, CDR1 is SGHAT and CDR2 FQNNGV. CDR3 nucleotides: TGTGCCAGCAGCCCCCTCGGGACTAGCGGATCCTACAATGAGCAGTTCTTC. Residues: CASSPLGTSGSYNEQFF.

The chain employs TRBV30 and TRBJ2-7; 9 nucleotides match TRBD1. The CDR3 is 13 residues long. CDR1 is GTSNPN and CDR2 is SVGIG in the germline V gene (reference sequence). V shed 2 bases, J shed 8 bases, and the junction held 7 bases outside the gene matches. The CDR3 is CAWSRQGGQQQYF. The CDR3 coding sequence is TGTGCCTGGAGTAGACAGGGGGGCCAGCAGCAGTACTTC.

This sequence joins TRBV28 and TRBJ2-3, with 8 bases identical to TRBD2. This CDR3 has 17 residues. The V gene end was trimmed by 4 bases and the J gene end by 3 bases; junction bases not matched to a gene: 12. Germline V gene sequence: CDR1 MDHEN, CDR2 SYDVKM. As DNA, the CDR3 is TGTGCCAGCAGTTCCCTCATCATAGCGGGGTGGACAGATACGCAGTATTTT. Its protein is CASSSLIIAGWTDTQYF.

This chain uses TRBV29-1 with TRBJ2-7; 9 nucleotides line up with TRBD1. The CDR3 runs 15 residues. The germline gives CDR1 SQVTM, CDR2 ANQGSEA. The V and J ends lost 2 bases and 2 bases, in that order; junction bases with no gene match: 7. The DNA for the CDR3 is TGCAGCGTTGAAAAGGGTACAGGGGGCCCCTACGAGCAGTACTTC. It codes for CSVEKGTGGPYEQYF.

The chain is built from TRBV27 and TRBJ2-3; 8 bases align to TRBD1. The CDR3 contains 17 residues. V dropped 2 bases and J dropped 2; count of bases not matched to a gene: 9. Germline CDR1 reads MNHEY; CDR2 reads SMNVEV (reference sequence). The DNA of the CDR3 is TGTGCCAGCAGTTTAATAAGAGGGACAGGTCACACAGATACGCAGTATTTT. It encodes CASSLIRGTGHTDTQYF.

The rearrangement joins TRBV29-1 to TRBJ2-7, with 10 bases aligning to TRBD2. There are 13 residues in the CDR3. Germline V gene data show CDR1 as SQVTM and CDR2 as ANQGSEA. The ends lost 5 bases at V and 2 bases at J; junction bases unmatched: 3. The CDR3 is CSVTSGATYEQYF. Here the CDR3 DNA reads TGCAGCGTTACTAGCGGGGCCACCTACGAGCAGTACTTC.

This clone came up a few times. The chain links TRBV18 to TRBJ1-2; no clear D gene. Trimming took 4 bases from V and 1 from J, leaving 16 bases between them. Germline V lookup: CDR1 KGHSH, CDR2 LQKENI. This CDR3 region has 16 residues. CDR3: CASSLLVEANNYGYTF. CDR3 coding DNA: TGTGCCAGCTCACTCCTGGTTGAGGCCAATAACTATGGCTACACCTTC.

This rearrangement joins TRBV18 to TRBJ2-2; TRBD2 matches 11 bases. Unmatched junction bases numbered 3, after V lost 10 bases and J lost 5 bases. CDR1 and CDR2 (germline): KGHSH, LQKENI. There are 13 residues in the CDR3. CDR3 residues: CATTSGVTGELFF. The CDR3, as DNA: TGTGCCACGACTAGCGGGGTAACCGGGGAGCTGTTTTTT.

This clone showed up just a few times. The CDR3 DNA follows: TGTGCCAGCTCATCCCGGCCTAGCAACACCGGGGAGCTGTTTTTT. Translation: CASSSRPSNTGELFF. V is TRBV18 and J is TRBJ2-2; the D gene is possibly TRBD2 (5 bases). In germline, CDR1 is KGHSH, CDR2 LQKENI. Trimming removed 5 bases from V and 2 bases from J, with 12 bases in between. The CDR3 has 15 amino acids.

The V and J genes are TRBV28 and TRBJ1-1, with a possible D match to TRBD1 (5 bases). Germline V gene data show CDR1 as MDHEN and CDR2 as SYDVKM. This CDR3 region has 17 residues. Trimming took 3 bases from V and 5 from J, leaving 22 bases between them. The CDR3 DNA reads TGTGCCAGCAGTTTTCCGGCTTTTAGGGGAACAATGACTGAAGCTTTCTTT. It specifies CASSFPAFRGTMTEAFF.

The V call is TRBV7-2, the J call TRBJ2-1, with TRBD2 matching over 8 bases. Germline CDR1 SGHTA, CDR2 FQGNSA. Trimming removed 6 bases from V and 5 bases from J; junction bases left unmatched: 15. There are 17 residues in the CDR3. CDR3 sequence (DNA): TGTGCCAGCAGACTACCTCGGACTAGCTGGGGGGACAATGAGCAGTTCTTC. This gives the protein CASRLPRTSWGDNEQFF.

In its sample, this clone was seen once. The V and J genes are TRBV6-6 and TRBJ2-5; D is perhaps TRBD2 (6 bases). The germline V and J ends were trimmed by 5 bases and 4 bases, with 20 bases remaining between them. Germline CDR1 reads MNHNY; CDR2 reads SVGAGI (reference sequence). This CDR3 spans 16 amino acids. CDR3 in amino acids: CASSVGVRGFPETQYF. In DNA form, the CDR3 reads TGTGCCAGCAGTGTCGGGGTGCGGGGCTTCCCAGAGACCCAGTACTTC.

Turning to this clone: Other DNA sequences in the sample encode the same CDR3. The J gene is TRBJ2-7, the V gene TRBV27; D gene unclear. The CDR3 sequence is 13 residues long. Germline V gives CDR1 MNHEY, CDR2 SMNVEV (reference sequence). The V and J ends lost 1 base and 3 bases respectively, with 7 bases between them. For the CDR3, the DNA is TGTGCCAGCAGTTTATATCGCGGCTACGAGCAGTACTTC. It translates to CASSLYRGYEQYF.